A single T cell receptor (beta chain) is shown here with its context. Sequencing was performed with immunoSEQ multiplex PCR; in TCRdb, only in-frame clones are kept and a portion is missing. The data hold fewer than 50,000 clones, with around three quarters observed a single time. The record originates from a study of blood T cell repertoires in COVID-19. Looking at the study overall: There were acute and convalescent COVID-19 samples, and they came from the United States, Italy and Spain.

After removal of 5 bases from V and 5 bases from J, the junction contained 8 bases not matched to a gene. This CDR3 region has 16 residues. Germline lookup yields CDR1 SNHLY and CDR2 FYNNEI. Sequencing input: peripheral blood. This TCR came from a man older than 75 with active or convalescent COVID-19. This chain uses TRBV2 with TRBJ2-3; 12 bases map to TRBD2. The CDR3 DNA follows: TGTGCCAGCAGTCTCGGACTAGCGGGGCGGGGAGATACGCAGTATTTT. Translation gives CASSLGLAGRGDTQYF.